A single TCR beta chain is shown here with its context. Its antigen is not yet known. The record has no base qualities; no much larger clone is one base away. Inclusive of the bounding cysteine and phenylalanine, the CDR3 is 14 residues long. The CDR3 DNA has 42 bases and is translated from base 1. Looking up the germline V gene yields CDR1 SGHRS and CDR2 YFSETQ. The V end loses 1 base and the J end loses 5 bases, and a stretch of 12 bases separates them. Thawed PBMCs were FACS-sorted into unstimulated Tregs (CD4+CD25+CD127-), CD4+ non-Tregs (CD4+CD25-), CD4 cells and CD8 cells. Blood from healthy controls was obtained either from healthy volunteers or as purchased buffy coats. Healthy control blood was processed by Ficoll density gradient to PBMCs and cryopreserved; patient PBMCs were collected before and after transplant. For TCRbeta CDR3 sequencing, genomic DNA was extracted from sorted cells using the QIAGEN DNeasy Blood and Tissue Kit. Through immunoSEQ, high-throughput TCRbeta CDR3 sequencing was done commercially, including PCR amplification with internal controls and bias correction. The original pipeline was this. Unique productive TCRbeta sequences were defined by CDR3 nucleotide sequence when primers matched and otherwise by CDR3 amino acid sequence together with Vbeta and Jbeta genes. To correct for sorting error, sequences found in more than one sorted population at a frequency ratio of 2:1 or less were discarded, and the remaining shared sequences were assigned to the population with the higher frequency. A sequence counted as donor-reactive if, in CFSE-low cells, the sequence had a frequency of at least 0.01% and was expanded at least 5-fold compared with unstimulated cells. Repertoire divergence was quantified by Jensen-Shannon divergence calculated from the top 100 TCRbeta sequences ranked by frequency. For any sample with multiple sequencing runs, sorting error was corrected in each run separately before the runs were pooled. TCRdb mirrors the immuneACCESS table, restricted to in-frame sequences. Some clones are absent from its copies; in checked studies, under half trace to an unresolved V gene, and the reason for the others is unknown. Clonal size and the V and J genes are those of that table, whereas D and trimming came from the DNA. For this sample the table gives hundreds of thousands of clones, of which approximately 83% were detected only once. The ten largest clonotypes hold approximately 0.69% of the sample.

The data were obtained in a study of Tregs in tolerant kidney transplant recipients (dated by TCRdb to the late 2010s). Concerning the study at large: The study applied TCRbeta sequencing to find donor-specific regulatory T cells before combined kidney and bone marrow transplantation and then followed those same cells after transplant. Several methods of expanding Tregs specific for an allogeneic donor were compared by TCRbeta repertoire sequencing in 3 healthy controls. Overall study outcomes, separate from this receptor: Expanding Tregs with activated donor B cells appeared to identify the most biologically relevant and donor-specific TCRbeta repertoire. Biological reproducibility was not examined directly, but technical replication error appeared to be minimal. The study was limited by small patient numbers, and the findings need validation in larger populations and under other immunosuppression protocols.

The chain joins TRBV5-1 to TRBJ2-5; the D gene assignment is ambiguous. The sample taken for sequencing was CD4+ T cells from blood. This TCR came from a human donor in good health. Here is the DNA: TGCGCCAGCAGCTTGTGGCTAACCGGGGAGACCCAGTACTTC. This translates into CASSLWLTGETQYF.